This T cell receptor (beta chain) appears in the sequencing data of a study of blood T cells in healthy people across ages. Isolation of PBMCs gave at least 6 million cells per sample. The length of the CDR3 is 12 residues. Looked up from germline, CDR1 is DFQATT and CDR2 is SNEGSKA (reference sequence). About this clonotype: An end of the junction differs from the germline gene, which may be a read error.

Sample-barcoded 5' priming and a J-beta primer mix drove a second PCR of about 6 to 11 cycles. One entry per CDR3 protein results from TCRdb running MiXCR on the 5' RACE reads. In the table there are roughly 650,000 distinct CDR3 sequences, about 30% of which are singletons. The receptor was isolated from a woman older than 75 in good health. The genes are TRBV20-1 and TRBJ2-3; D uncertain. The material sequenced was blood. This CDR3 is CGARGSSGTQYF. CDR3 coding DNA: TGCGGTGCTAGAGGTTCCTCAGGTACGCAGTATTTT.